The entry below describes one TCR beta chain. With V trimmed by 4 bases and J by 2 bases, 8 bases remained unmatched. CDR3 length: 15 residues. Germline V gene lookup returns CDR1 MNHEY and CDR2 SVGEGT. The data stem from a study of blood T cell repertoires in COVID-19. Overall study: Spain, Italy and the United States supplied samples that represented acute and convalescent COVID-19. PBMCs, B-cell-depleted T cells, or T cells provided the cDNA or gDNA that made up the material.

Authors' analysis steps: The authors estimated nucleated cell counts from reference gene primer amplification. Sequencing was performed with immunoSEQ multiplex PCR; in TCRdb, only in-frame clones are kept and a portion is missing. V and J calls and clone size come straight from that table; D and trimming were deduced from the DNA. The sample contains approximately 100,000 clones, 75% to 90% of which appear only once. The TCR sequence derives from a woman aged 80 or over with acute or convalescent COVID-19. The V and J genes are TRBV6-2 or TRBV6-3 and TRBJ2-7; 7 bases map to TRBD1. Material: peripheral blood. The DNA for the CDR3 is TGTGCCAGCAGTTCCTCGGACAGGATCACCTACGAGCAGTACTTC. Its translation: CASSSSDRITYEQYF.